The clone carrying this T cell receptor (beta chain) was recorded many times. The target antigen is unknown. This entry belongs to a study of T-cell reconstitution after alpha-beta-depleted transplantation in children. Whole-study findings and limits: Day-60 TCRbeta diversity that was high in some patients was derived from surviving recipient T cells and thymic progenitors.

The length of the CDR3 is 15 residues. V shed 3 bases, J shed 1 base, and the junction held 0 bases outside the gene matches. Germline CDR1 SGHTA, CDR2 FQGNSA. Preparation of the TCRbeta library used unique molecular identifiers. One entry per CDR3 protein, called by TCRdb with MiXCR from the PCR reads. The sample carries 330,000 or so distinct CDR3 sequences, 10% recorded once. This chain connects TRBV7-2 to TRBJ2-3; 11 positions agree with TRBD2. The source was PBMCs, collected before TCRalphabeta/CD19-depleted stem cell transplant. The receptor's source is a boy less than two years old with acute myeloid leukemia, due to receive a stem cell transplant. CDR3 residues: CASSFSGGGTDTQYF. The CDR3 coding sequence is TGTGCCAGCAGCTTTAGCGGGGGGGGCACAGATACGCAGTATTTT.